The clone carrying this T cell receptor beta chain has a handful of counts. Data came from immunoSEQ multiplex PCR; TCRdb stores just in-frame clones and leaves some out. Of 60,000 to 65,000 clones listed, more than 65% were seen once; the top ten hold approximately 5.1%. The sample originates from a study of blood T cell repertoires in COVID-19. Germline lookup yields CDR1 MNHNY and CDR2 SVGAGI (reference sequence). V shed 5 bases and J shed 3 bases, with 8 bases lying between them. This CDR3 region has 12 residues. The sequence derives from a human donor in a cohort sampled during active COVID-19. Source material: peripheral blood. The genes are TRBV6-6 and TRBJ2-7; D gene unclear. CDR3 nucleotides: TGTGCCAGCAGTCCTCAGAACTACGAGCAGTACTTC. Encoded protein: CASSPQNYEQYF.